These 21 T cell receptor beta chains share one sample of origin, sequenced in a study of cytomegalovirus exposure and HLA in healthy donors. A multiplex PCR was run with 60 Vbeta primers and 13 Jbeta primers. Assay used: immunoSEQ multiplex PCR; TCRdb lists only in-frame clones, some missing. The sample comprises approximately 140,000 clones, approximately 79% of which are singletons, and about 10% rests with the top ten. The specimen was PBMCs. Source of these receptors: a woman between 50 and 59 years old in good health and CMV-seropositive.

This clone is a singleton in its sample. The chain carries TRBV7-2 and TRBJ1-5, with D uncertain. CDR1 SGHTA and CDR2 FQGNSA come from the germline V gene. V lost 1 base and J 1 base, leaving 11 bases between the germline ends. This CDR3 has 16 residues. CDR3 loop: CASSLVAGFSNQPQHF. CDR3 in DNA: TGTGCCAGCAGCTTAGTTGCGGGGTTCAGCAATCAGCCCCAGCATTTT.

CDR3 in amino acids: CASGPRGTSVALKQYF. The CDR3 nucleotides are TGTGCCAGCGGACCCCGAGGGACTAGCGTTGCCTTAAAGCAGTACTTC. V usage is TRBV27 and J usage is TRBJ2-5, with TRBD2 matching 10 bases. In germline, CDR1 is MNHEY, CDR2 SMNVEV (reference sequence). This CDR3 has 16 residues. J gave up 11 bases and V 8 bases, and 20 bases lay outside the gene matches.

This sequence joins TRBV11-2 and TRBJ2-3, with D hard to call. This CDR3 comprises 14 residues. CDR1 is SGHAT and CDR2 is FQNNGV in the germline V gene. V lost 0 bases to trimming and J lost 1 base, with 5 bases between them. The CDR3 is CASSLDIGTDTQYF. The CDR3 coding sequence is TGTGCCAGCAGCTTAGATATCGGCACAGATACGCAGTATTTT.

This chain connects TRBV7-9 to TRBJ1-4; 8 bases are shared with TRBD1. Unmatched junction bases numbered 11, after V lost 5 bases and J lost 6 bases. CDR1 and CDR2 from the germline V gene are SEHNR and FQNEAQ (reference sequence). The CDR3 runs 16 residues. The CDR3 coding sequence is TGTGCCAGCAGCCCCGCATGGACAGGGCGGGATGAAAAACTGTTTTTT. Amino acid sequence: CASSPAWTGRDEKLFF.

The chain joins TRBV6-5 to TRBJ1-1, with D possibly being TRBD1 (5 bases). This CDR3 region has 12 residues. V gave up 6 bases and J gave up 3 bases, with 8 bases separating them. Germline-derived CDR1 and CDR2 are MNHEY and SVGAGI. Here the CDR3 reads CASSKQDTEAFF. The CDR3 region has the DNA TGTGCCAGCAGCAAACAGGACACTGAAGCTTTCTTT.

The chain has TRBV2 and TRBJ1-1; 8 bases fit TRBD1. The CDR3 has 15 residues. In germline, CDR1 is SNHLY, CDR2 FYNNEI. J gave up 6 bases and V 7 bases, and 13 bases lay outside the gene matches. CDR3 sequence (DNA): TGTGCCAGCAAAGAATGGACAGGGACGGAGGCTGAAGCTTTCTTT. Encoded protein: CASKEWTGTEAEAFF.

CDR3 region: CASSLGAGGNQPQHF. CDR3 bases: TGCGCCAGCAGCTTGGGGGCGGGTGGGAATCAGCCCCAGCATTTT. The chain recombines TRBV5-1 with TRBJ1-5; no firm D call. Per the germline V gene, CDR1 is SGHRS and CDR2 is YFSETQ. Trimming stripped 0 bases from V and 4 bases from J, with 11 bases between. This CDR3 has 15 amino acids.

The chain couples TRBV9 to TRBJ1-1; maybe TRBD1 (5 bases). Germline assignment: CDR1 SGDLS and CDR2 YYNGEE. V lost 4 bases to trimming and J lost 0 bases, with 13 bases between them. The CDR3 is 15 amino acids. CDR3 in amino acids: CASSTRTSLNTEAFF. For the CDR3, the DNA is TGTGCCAGCAGCACCAGGACATCTTTGAACACTGAAGCTTTCTTT.

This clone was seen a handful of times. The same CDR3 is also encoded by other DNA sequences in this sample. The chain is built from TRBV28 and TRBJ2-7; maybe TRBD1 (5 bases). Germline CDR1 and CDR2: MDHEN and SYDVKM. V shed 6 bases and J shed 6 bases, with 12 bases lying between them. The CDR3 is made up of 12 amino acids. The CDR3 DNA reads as TGTGCCAGCAGCTTAACAGGATCCGAGCAGTACTTC. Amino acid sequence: CASSLTGSEQYF.

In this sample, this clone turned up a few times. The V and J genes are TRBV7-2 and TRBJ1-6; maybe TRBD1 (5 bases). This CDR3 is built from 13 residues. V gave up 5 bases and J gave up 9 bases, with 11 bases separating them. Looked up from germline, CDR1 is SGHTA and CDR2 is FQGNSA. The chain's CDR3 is CASSRVGGSPLHF. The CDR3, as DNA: TGTGCCAGCAGCCGCGTGGGGGGTTCACCCCTCCACTTT.

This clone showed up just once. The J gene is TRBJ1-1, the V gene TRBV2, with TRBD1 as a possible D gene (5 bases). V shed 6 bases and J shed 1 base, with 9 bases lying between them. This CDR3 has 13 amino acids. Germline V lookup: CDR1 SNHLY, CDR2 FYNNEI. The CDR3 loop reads CASRVQGNTEAFF. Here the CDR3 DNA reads TGTGCCAGCAGGGTTCAGGGGAACACTGAAGCTTTCTTT.

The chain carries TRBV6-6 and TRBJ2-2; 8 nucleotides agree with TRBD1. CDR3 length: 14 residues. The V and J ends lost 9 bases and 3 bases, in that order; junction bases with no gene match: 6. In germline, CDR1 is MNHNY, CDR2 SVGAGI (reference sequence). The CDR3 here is CASGRQGYTGELFF. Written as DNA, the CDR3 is TGTGCCAGTGGACGACAGGGGTACACCGGGGAGCTGTTTTTT.

In nucleotides, the CDR3 is TGCAGCGTTGCCCTCCGGGACAGGGGTAACTATGGCTACACCTTC. It is translated as CSVALRDRGNYGYTF. This rearrangement joins TRBV29-1 to TRBJ1-2, with TRBD1 identical over 10 bases. The CDR3 consists of 15 residues. Germline CDR1 and CDR2: SQVTM and ANQGSEA. Trimming at V came to 4 bases and at J to 1 base, leaving 6 bases not matched to a gene. Complete variable domain (other parts from reference TRBV29-1 and TRBJ1-2): SAVISQKPSRDICQRGTSLTIQCQVDSQVTMMFWYRQQPGQSLTLIATANQGSEATYESGFVIDKFPISRPNLTFSTLTVSNMSPEDSSIYLCSVALRDRGNYGYTFGSGTRLTVV.

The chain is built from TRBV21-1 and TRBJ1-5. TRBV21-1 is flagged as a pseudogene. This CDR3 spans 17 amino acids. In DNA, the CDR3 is TGTGCCAGCGGAGGTAGAAAGGGCAGGTTTAGCAATCAGCCCCAGCATTTT. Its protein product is CASGGRKGRFSNQPQHF.

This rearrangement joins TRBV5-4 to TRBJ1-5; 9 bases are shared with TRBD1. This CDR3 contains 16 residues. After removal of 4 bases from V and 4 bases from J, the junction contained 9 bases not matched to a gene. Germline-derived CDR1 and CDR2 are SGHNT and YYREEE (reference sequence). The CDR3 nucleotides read TGTGCCAGCAGCCAAATGGGACAGGGAGGGAATCAGCCCCAGCATTTT. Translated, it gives CASSQMGQGGNQPQHF.

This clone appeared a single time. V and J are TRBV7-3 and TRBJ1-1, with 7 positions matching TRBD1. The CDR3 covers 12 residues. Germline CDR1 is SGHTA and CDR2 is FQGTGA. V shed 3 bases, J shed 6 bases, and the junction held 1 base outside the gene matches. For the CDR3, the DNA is TGTGCCAGCAGCTTGACAGGGTCTGAAGCTTTCTTT. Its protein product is CASSLTGSEAFF.

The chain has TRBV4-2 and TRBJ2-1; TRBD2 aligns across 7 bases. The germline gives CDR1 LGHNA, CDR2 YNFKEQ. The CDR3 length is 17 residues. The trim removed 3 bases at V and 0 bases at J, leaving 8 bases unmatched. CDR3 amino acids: CASSQLGGGDSYNEQFF. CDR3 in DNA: TGTGCCAGCAGCCAGTTAGGTGGGGGGGACTCCTACAATGAGCAGTTCTTC.

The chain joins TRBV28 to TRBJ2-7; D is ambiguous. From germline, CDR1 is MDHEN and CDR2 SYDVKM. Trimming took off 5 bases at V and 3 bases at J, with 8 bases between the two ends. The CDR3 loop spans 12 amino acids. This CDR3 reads CASSPYIYEQYF. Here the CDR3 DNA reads TGTGCCAGCAGTCCGTACATCTACGAGCAGTACTTC.

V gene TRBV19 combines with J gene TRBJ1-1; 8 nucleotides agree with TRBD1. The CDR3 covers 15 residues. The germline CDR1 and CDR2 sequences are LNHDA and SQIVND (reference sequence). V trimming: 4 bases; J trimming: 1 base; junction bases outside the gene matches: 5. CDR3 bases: TGTGCCAGTAGTAGCATACAGGGGGGGAACACTGAAGCTTTCTTT. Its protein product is CASSSIQGGNTEAFF.

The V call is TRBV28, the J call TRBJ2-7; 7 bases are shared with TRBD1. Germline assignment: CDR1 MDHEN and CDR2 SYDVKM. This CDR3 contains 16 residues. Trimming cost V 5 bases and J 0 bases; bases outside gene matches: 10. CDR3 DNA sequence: TGTGCCAGCAGTCCAATCCGGACAGGAGGCTCCTACGAGCAGTACTTC. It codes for CASSPIRTGGSYEQYF.

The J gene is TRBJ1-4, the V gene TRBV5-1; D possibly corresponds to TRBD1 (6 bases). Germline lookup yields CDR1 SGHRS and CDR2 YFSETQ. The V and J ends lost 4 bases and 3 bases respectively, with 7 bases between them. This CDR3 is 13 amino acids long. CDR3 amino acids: CASSEGANEKLFF. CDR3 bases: TGCGCCAGCAGCGAGGGGGCTAATGAAAAACTGTTTTTT.